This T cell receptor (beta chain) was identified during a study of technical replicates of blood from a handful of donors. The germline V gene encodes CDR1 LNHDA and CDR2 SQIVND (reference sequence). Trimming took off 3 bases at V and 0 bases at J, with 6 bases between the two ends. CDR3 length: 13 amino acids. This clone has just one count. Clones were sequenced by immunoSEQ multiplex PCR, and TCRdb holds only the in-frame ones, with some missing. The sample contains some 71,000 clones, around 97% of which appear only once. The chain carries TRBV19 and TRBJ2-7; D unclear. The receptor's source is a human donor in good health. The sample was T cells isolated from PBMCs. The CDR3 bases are TGTGCCAGTAGTATTGGCCTCTCCTACGAGCAGTACTTC. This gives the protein CASSIGLSYEQYF.